This TCR beta chain originates from a study of control samples from healthy donors and cancer patients. Sequenced by immunoSEQ multiplex PCR; TCRdb stores in-frame clones only, minus some. The table has some 120,000 clones, 85% to 90% seen once. The CDR3 is 15 amino acids. CDR1 is SGHNT and CDR2 is YYREEE in the germline V gene (reference sequence). V lost 2 bases and J lost 5; bases outside the gene matches: 7. This TCR was recovered from a woman between 65 and 79 years old in good health. The V and J genes are TRBV5-4 and TRBJ2-5; 9 nucleotides match TRBD2. Specimen: blood. The CDR3 loop reads CASSLGRGGPETQYF. The CDR3 nucleotides read TGTGCCAGCAGCTTAGGGCGGGGGGGCCCGGAGACCCAGTACTTC.